This T cell receptor (beta chain) was sequenced during a study of shared clonotypes between healthy human individuals. Sequenced by immunoSEQ multiplex PCR; TCRdb stores in-frame clones only, minus some. There are around 510,000 clones in the sample; around 78% occur only once, and around 11% lies in the top ten. V gave up 4 bases and J gave up 7 bases, with 10 bases separating them. CDR3 length: 12 residues. Germline values: CDR1 MNHNS, CDR2 SASEGT. Study-wide results and limits: The authors sampled blood alone, and tissue repertoires likely differ.

Worth noting for this clone: Antigen unknown.

This sequence joins TRBV6-1 and TRBJ1-1; no clear D gene. This TCR came from a woman in her thirties or forties in good health. Some clones in this sample may be carry-over from other donors' samples. The material sequenced was PBMCs. The CDR3 DNA is TGTGCCAGCAGTGTATATTCAAGTGAAGCTTTCTTT. Protein product: CASSVYSSEAFF.